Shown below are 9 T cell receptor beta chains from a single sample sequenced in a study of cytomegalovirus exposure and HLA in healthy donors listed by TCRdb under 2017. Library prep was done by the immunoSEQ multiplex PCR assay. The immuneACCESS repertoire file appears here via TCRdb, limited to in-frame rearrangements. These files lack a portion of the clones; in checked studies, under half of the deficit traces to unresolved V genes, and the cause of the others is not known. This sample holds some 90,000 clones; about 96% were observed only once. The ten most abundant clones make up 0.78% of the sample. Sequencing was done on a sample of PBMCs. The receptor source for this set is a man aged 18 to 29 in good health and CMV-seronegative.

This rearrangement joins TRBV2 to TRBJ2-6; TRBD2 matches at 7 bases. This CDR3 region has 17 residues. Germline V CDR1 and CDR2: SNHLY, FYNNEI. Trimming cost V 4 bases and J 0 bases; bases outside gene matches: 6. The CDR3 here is CASSGTRPLSGANVLTF. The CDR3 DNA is TGTGCCAGCAGTGGGACTAGGCCTCTCTCTGGGGCCAACGTCCTGACTTTC.

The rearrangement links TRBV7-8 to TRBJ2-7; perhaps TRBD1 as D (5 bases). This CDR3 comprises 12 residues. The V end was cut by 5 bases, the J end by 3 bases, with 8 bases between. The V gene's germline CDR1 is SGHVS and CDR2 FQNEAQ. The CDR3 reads CASSATGYEQYV. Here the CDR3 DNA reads TGTGCCAGCAGCGCCACAGGCTACGAGCAGTACGTC.

In DNA form, the CDR3 reads TGTGCCAGCAGCTTAGGCTTACAGGCGAACACCGGGGAGCTGTTTTTT. It yields the protein CASSLGLQANTGELFF. The chain couples TRBV11-3 to TRBJ2-2; D may be TRBD1 (5 bases). The CDR3 extends over 16 amino acids. V lost 1 base, J lost 0 bases, and 9 bases lay in between. Germline-derived CDR1 and CDR2 are SGHNT and YENEEA.

The CDR3, as DNA: TGTGCCATCAGTGCTCACAAAGAAGAGACCCAGTACTTC. This codes for CAISAHKEETQYF. This sequence joins TRBV10-3 and TRBJ2-5, with D unclear. Trimming removed 4 bases from V and 3 bases from J, with 9 bases in between. The CDR3 totals 13 residues. The germline V gene encodes CDR1 ENHRY and CDR2 SYGVKD.

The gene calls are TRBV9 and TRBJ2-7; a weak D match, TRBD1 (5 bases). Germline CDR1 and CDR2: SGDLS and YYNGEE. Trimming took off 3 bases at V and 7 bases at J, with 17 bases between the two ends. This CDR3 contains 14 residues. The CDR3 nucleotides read TGTGCCAGCAGCGCCGGTGGGGCAGGGCAAGAGCAGTACTTC. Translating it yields CASSAGGAGQEQYF. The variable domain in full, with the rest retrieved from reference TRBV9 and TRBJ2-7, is DSGVTQTPKHLITATGQRVTLRCSPRSGDLSVYWYQQSLDQGLQFLIQYYNGEERAKGNILERFSAQQFPDLHSELNLSSLELGDSALYFCASSAGGAGQEQYFGPGTRLTVT.

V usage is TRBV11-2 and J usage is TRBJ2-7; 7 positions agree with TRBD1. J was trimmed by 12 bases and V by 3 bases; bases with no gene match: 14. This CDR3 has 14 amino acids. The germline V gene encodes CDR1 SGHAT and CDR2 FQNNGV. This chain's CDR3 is CASSFDRVDVSGYF. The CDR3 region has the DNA TGTGCCAGCAGCTTCGACAGGGTCGATGTTTCCGGGTACTTC.

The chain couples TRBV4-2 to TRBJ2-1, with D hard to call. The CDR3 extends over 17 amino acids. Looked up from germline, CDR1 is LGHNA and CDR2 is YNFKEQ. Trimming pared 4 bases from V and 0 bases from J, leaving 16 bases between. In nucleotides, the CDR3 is TGTGCCAGCAGCCCGAAGAGAGCCGCGAGCTCCTACAATGAGCAGTTCTTC. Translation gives CASSPKRAASSYNEQFF.

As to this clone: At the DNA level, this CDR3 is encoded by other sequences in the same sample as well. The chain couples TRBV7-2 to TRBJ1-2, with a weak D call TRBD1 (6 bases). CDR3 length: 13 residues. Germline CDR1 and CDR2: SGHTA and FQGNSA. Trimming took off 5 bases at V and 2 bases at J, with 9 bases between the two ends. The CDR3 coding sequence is TGTGCCAGCAGCCTCCAGGGGAACTATGGCTACACCTTC. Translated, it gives CASSLQGNYGYTF.

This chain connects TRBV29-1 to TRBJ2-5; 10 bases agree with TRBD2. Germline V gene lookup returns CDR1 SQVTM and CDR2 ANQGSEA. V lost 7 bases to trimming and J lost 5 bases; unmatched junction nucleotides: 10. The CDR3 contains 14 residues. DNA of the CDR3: TGCAGCGGGACCTTAGCGGGAGGAGGGGAGACCCAGTACTTC. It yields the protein CSGTLAGGGETQYF.